The text below deals with one TCR beta chain. Authors' data handling: Amplification with reference gene primers provided the estimates of nucleated cell counts. Clones were sequenced by immunoSEQ multiplex PCR, and TCRdb holds only the in-frame ones, with some missing. From that table come the V and J calls and clone size; the DNA was used to work out D and trimming. This table has 200,000 to 250,000 clones, around 87% appearing once. This entry is derived from a study of blood T cell repertoires in COVID-19. Germline CDR1 reads MNHEY; CDR2 reads SVGAGI. V gave up 3 bases and J gave up 3 bases, with 14 bases separating them. The CDR3 spans 15 residues.

V usage is TRBV6-5 and J usage is TRBJ2-5, with D possibly TRBD1 on 6 matching bases. The receptor's source is a man aged 60-69 years with acute or convalescent COVID-19. Sequences were obtained from peripheral blood. The CDR3 DNA follows: TGTGCCAGCAGTTATTCCGGGACAACTAAAGAGACCCAGTACTTC. Residues: CASSYSGTTKETQYF.